The TCR beta chain under discussion was sequenced for a study of CD8+ T cells in alopecia areata. This clone has only a few counts. V was cut by 3 bases and J by 2 bases, with 11 bases left in between. Per germline, CDR1 MNHEY and CDR2 SVGAGI. The CDR3 length is 14 residues. Extracted from the samples, RNA was reverse transcribed into cDNA to serve as the sequencing template. Data came from immunoSEQ multiplex PCR; TCRdb stores just in-frame clones and leaves some out. This table has around 170,000 clones, approximately 51% appearing once. Described treatment: oral pan-JAK inhibitor, 5-10 mg twice daily.

The chain combines TRBV6-5 with TRBJ2-7; either TRBD1 or TRBD2 may fit D (6 bases each). The specimen was CD8+ T cells sorted from blood, collected around week 54, from a patient treated with tofacitinib. This TCR was recovered from a human donor with alopecia areata. CDR3 DNA: TGTGCCAGCAGTTATGAGGGGGGTCCCTACGAGCAGTACTTC. Residues: CASSYEGGPYEQYF.